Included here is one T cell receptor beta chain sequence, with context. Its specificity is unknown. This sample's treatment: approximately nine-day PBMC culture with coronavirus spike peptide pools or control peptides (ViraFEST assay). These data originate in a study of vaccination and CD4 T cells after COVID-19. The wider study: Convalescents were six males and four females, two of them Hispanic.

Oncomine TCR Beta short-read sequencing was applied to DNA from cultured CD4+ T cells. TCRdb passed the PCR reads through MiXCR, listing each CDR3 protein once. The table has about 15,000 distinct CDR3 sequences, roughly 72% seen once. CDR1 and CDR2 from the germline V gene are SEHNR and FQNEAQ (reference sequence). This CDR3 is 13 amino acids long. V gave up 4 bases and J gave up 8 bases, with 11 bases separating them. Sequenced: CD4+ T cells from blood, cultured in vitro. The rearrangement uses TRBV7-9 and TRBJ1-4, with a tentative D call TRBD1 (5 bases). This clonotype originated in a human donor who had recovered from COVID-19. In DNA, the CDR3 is TGTGCCAGCAGCTCCCACAGGAGGGAAAAACTGTTTTTT. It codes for CASSSHRREKLFF.